This record looks at one T cell receptor (beta chain) sequence and its context. The antigen is unknown. Sequenced by immunoSEQ multiplex PCR; TCRdb stores in-frame clones only, minus some. Altogether 100,000 to 140,000 clones are present, around nine tenths being singletons, with the ten largest covering about 5%. CDR1 and CDR2 from the germline V gene are SGHNT and YYREEE (reference sequence). After removal of 5 bases from V and 5 bases from J, the junction contained 6 bases not matched to a gene. This CDR3 region has 14 residues. The sample originates from a study of T cell responses to AZD1222 COVID-19 vaccine. Study results and limitations: Repertoires were collected only later (after the peak T cell response had occurred). Spike-specific TCR breadth and depth rose after two AZD1222 doses.

Pooling was applied to second doses at about 4 or about 12 weeks. The chain combines TRBV5-4 with TRBJ2-1; TRBD1 agrees at 8 bases. The source of this sequence is an adult who received the AZD1222 COVID-19 vaccine. The input for sequencing was peripheral blood, taken 28 days after the second AZD1222 dose. CDR3 amino acids: CASSSQGADNEQFF. For the CDR3, the DNA is TGTGCCAGCAGTTCCCAGGGGGCGGACAATGAGCAGTTCTTC.